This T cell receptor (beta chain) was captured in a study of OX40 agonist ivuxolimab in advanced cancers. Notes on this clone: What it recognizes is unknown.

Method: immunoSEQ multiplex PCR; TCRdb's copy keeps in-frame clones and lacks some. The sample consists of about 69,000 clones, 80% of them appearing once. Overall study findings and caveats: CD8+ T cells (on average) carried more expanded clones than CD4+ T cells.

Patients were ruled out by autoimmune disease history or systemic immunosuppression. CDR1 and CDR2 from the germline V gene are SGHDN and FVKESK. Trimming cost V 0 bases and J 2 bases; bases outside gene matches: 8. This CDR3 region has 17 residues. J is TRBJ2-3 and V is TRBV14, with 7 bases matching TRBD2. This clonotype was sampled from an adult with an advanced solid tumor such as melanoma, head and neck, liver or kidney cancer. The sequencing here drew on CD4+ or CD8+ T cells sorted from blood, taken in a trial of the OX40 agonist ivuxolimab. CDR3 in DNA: TGTGCCAGCAGCCAAGATCCGACGGGACTAACCACAGATACGCAGTATTTT. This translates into CASSQDPTGLTTDTQYF.